This passage covers 28 T cell receptor beta chains from one sample sequenced in a study of human T cells and chemical hapten exposure. TCRdb ran MiXCR on the RACE reads and lists one entry per CDR3 protein. Of 95,000 to 150,000 distinct CDR3 sequences listed, over 9% were seen once; the top ten hold about 2.4%. Time point specified: patch test 3, about 24 weeks after DPC sensitization. Treatment: therapeutic diphenylcyclopropenone sensitization with weekly scalp DPC. Sequencing was performed on whole blood, taken in connection with sensitization to the hapten diphenylcyclopropenone (DPC). The origin of the receptors is a woman in her forties or fifties with alopecia areata. Some clones in this sample may be carry-over from other donors' samples.

This clonotype occurred many times. This chain links TRBV9 with TRBJ2-5; D might be TRBD2 (6 bases). The CDR3 runs to 13 residues. The V end lost 6 bases, the J end lost 5 bases, and 14 bases lay between the germline ends. CDR1 is SGDLS and CDR2 is YYNGEE in the germline V gene. DNA for the CDR3: TGTGCCAGCAAGGGAGGCAACGAGGAGACCCAGTACTTC. The encoded protein is CASKGGNEETQYF.

This clonotype was recorded a few times. This chain links TRBV6-5 with TRBJ1-3, with 7 bases matching TRBD1. The V and J ends lost 2 bases and 0 bases, in that order; junction bases with no gene match: 4. Germline values: CDR1 MNHEY, CDR2 SVGAGI. The CDR3 length is 16 residues. The CDR3 region is CASSYAQGVSGNTIYF. As DNA, the CDR3 is TGTGCCAGCAGTTACGCGCAGGGGGTCTCTGGAAACACCATATATTTT.

This chain connects TRBV5-1 to TRBJ2-3; D may be TRBD1 (6 bases). The CDR3 runs to 15 residues. The germline V gene encodes CDR1 SGHRS and CDR2 YFSETQ. V shed 1 base and J shed 4 bases, with 13 bases lying between them. The DNA of the CDR3 is TGCGCCAGCAGCTTGACAGGGTCGATTGCAGATACGCAGTATTTT. This gives the protein CASSLTGSIADTQYF. Using reference TRBV5-1 and TRBJ2-3 for the parts outside the CDR3, the full variable domain is KAGVTQTPRYLIKTRGQQVTLSCSPISGHRSVSWYQQTPGQGLQFLFEYFSETQRNKGNFPGRFSGRQFSNSRSEMNVSTLELGDSALYLCASSLTGSIADTQYFGPGTRLTVL.

This clonotype occurred a few times. This rearrangement joins TRBV5-5 to TRBJ2-3; unclear D gene. This CDR3 is 16 amino acids long. CDR1 and CDR2 from the germline V gene are SGHKS and YYEKEE (reference sequence). Trimming left V 4 bases short and J 0 bases short, with 15 bases between. The CDR3 is CASSLRATLSTDTQYF. The CDR3 region has the DNA TGTGCCAGCAGCCTCAGAGCCACACTTAGCACAGATACGCAGTATTTT.

A few counts support this clonotype. The rearrangement links TRBV4-3 to TRBJ2-6; 9 bases are shared with TRBD1. Germline V gives CDR1 LGHNA, CDR2 YSLEER. The length of the CDR3 is 17 residues. The V and J ends lost 4 bases and 0 bases, in that order; junction bases with no gene match: 4. For the CDR3, the DNA is TGCGCCAGCAGCCCCCGGGACAGGGACTCTGGGGCCAACGTCCTGACTTTC. Its translation: CASSPRDRDSGANVLTF.

As concerns this clonotype: Possible read error: a much larger clone is one base away. V is TRBV11-3 and J is TRBJ2-3, with TRBD1 matching over 7 bases. The CDR3 has 14 amino acids. The germline V gene has CDR1 SGHNT and CDR2 YENEEA. J gave up 4 bases and V 2 bases, and 3 bases lay outside the gene matches. CDR3 loop: CASSLRGRADTQYF. In DNA form, the CDR3 reads TGTGCCAGCAGCTTAAGGGGGCGGGCAGATACGCAGTATTTT. Together with reference TRBV11-3 and TRBJ2-3, the CDR3 gives the full variable domain: EAGVVQSPRYKIIEKKQPVAFWCNPISGHNTLYWYLQNLGQGPELLIRYENEEAVDDSQLPKDRFSAERLKGVDSTLKIQPAELGDSAVYLCASSLRGRADTQYFGPGTRLTVL.

This clonotype has ten or more counts. V is TRBV5-5 and J is TRBJ1-1; D ambiguous. The V and J ends lost 2 bases and 1 base respectively, with 9 bases between them. Per the germline V gene, CDR1 is SGHKS and CDR2 is YYEKEE (reference sequence). The CDR3 has 14 residues. The CDR3 coding sequence is TGTGCCAGCAGCTTCGGACCCACGAACACTGAAGCTTTCTTT. Translating gives CASSFGPTNTEAFF.

This clonotype was detected ten times or more. V gene TRBV27 combines with J gene TRBJ2-3; no clear D gene. The CDR3 has 15 amino acids. The germline V gene has CDR1 MNHEY and CDR2 SMNVEV (reference sequence). Trimming removed 5 bases at V and 4 bases at J, with 16 bases between. The DNA of the CDR3 is TGTGCCAGCAGTCCCGAATCTGTCCGGGCAGATACGCAGTATTTT. Translated, it gives CASSPESVRADTQYF.

This clonotype was counted at least ten times. CDR3 sequence (DNA): TGCAGTGCTAGGGATGGCACGACCCCGACAGATACGCAGTATTTT. Its protein product is CSARDGTTPTDTQYF. The J gene is TRBJ2-3, the V gene TRBV20-1; no firm D call. The germline CDR1 and CDR2 sequences are DFQATT and SNEGSKA (reference sequence). V lost 3 bases to trimming and J lost 3 bases, with 16 bases between them. The CDR3 covers 15 residues.

The sample holds many counts of this clonotype. The rearrangement uses TRBV5-5 and TRBJ2-2, with a possible D match to TRBD2 (5 bases). With 6 bases removed from V and 4 bases from J, the gap between germline ends came to 16 bases. CDR3 length: 15 amino acids. Germline V gene lookup returns CDR1 SGHKS and CDR2 YYEKEE (reference sequence). CDR3 nucleotide sequence: TGTGCCAGCATCAACGTATTAGGGAGCACCGGGGAGCTGTTTTTT. As protein: CASINVLGSTGELFF.

The chain is built from TRBV4-2 and TRBJ1-2, with D uncertain. CDR1 is LGHNA, CDR2 YNFKEQ, per germline. This CDR3 has 12 amino acids. The ends were cut back, 3 bases at V and 3 bases at J, with 5 bases in the middle. The CDR3 here is CASSQRDYGYTF. The CDR3, as DNA: TGTGCCAGCAGCCAGAGGGACTATGGCTACACCTTC.

This clonotype was picked up many times. The rearrangement joins TRBV6-2 or TRBV6-3 to TRBJ2-7; D gene ambiguous. Germline CDR1 MNHEY, CDR2 SVGEGT. The CDR3 is 11 residues long. V lost 2 bases, J lost 2 bases, and 1 base lay in between. CDR3 sequence reads: CASSYAYEQYF. The CDR3 DNA reads TGTGCCAGCAGTTACGCCTACGAGCAGTACTTC.

This clonotype came up many times. The chain uses TRBV9 and TRBJ2-3, with D perhaps matching TRBD1 (6 bases). Trimming took off 2 bases at V and 1 base at J, with 8 bases between the two ends. The CDR3 consists of 14 residues. Per germline, CDR1 SGDLS and CDR2 YYNGEE. The CDR3 spells CASSVGQRTDTQYF. The CDR3 region has the DNA TGTGCCAGCAGCGTGGGACAACGCACAGATACGCAGTATTTT. Based on the CDR3 plus reference TRBV9 and TRBJ2-3, the full variable domain is DSGVTQTPKHLITATGQRVTLRCSPRSGDLSVYWYQQSLDQGLQFLIQYYNGEERAKGNILERFSAQQFPDLHSELNLSSLELGDSALYFCASSVGQRTDTQYFGPGTRLTVL.

V is TRBV4-1 and J is TRBJ2-5, with D perhaps assigned TRBD1 or TRBD2 (5 bases each). Trimming took 1 base from V and 1 from J, leaving 10 bases between them. Germline V gene lookup returns CDR1 MGHRA and CDR2 YSYEKL. The CDR3 is 15 residues long. The CDR3 reads CASSQVAGTQETQYF. The CDR3 DNA follows: TGCGCCAGCAGCCAAGTAGCCGGGACCCAAGAGACCCAGTACTTC.

The chain recombines TRBV6-2 or TRBV6-3 with TRBJ2-7, with 8 bases that match TRBD2. CDR1 is MNHEY, CDR2 SVGEGT, per germline. The CDR3 covers 13 residues. The V and J ends lost 11 bases and 2 bases, in that order; junction bases with no gene match: 8. In nucleotides, the CDR3 is TGTGCCGCCACGCGGGGGGCGACCTACGAGCAGTACTTC. This sequence encodes CAATRGATYEQYF.

This clonotype showed up many times. This rearrangement joins TRBV5-6 to TRBJ1-4; D unresolved. The CDR3 is 12 residues long. From germline, CDR1 is SGHDT and CDR2 YYEEEE. V gave up 4 bases and J gave up 12 bases, with 13 bases separating them. The CDR3 is CASSVYRRELFF. The CDR3 nucleotides are TGTGCCAGCAGCGTTTACAGACGCGAACTGTTTTTT.

This clonotype was seen a handful of times. V is TRBV27 and J is TRBJ2-7; D possibly corresponds to TRBD2 (5 bases). The CDR3 sequence is 14 residues long. Between the trimmed V and J ends, which lost 3 bases and 7 bases, there was a span of 16 bases. Germline CDR1 reads MNHEY; CDR2 reads SMNVEV (reference sequence). CDR3 residues: CASSFGGLAREQYF. CDR3 sequence (DNA): TGTGCCAGCAGTTTCGGCGGGTTGGCAAGGGAGCAGTACTTC.

The CDR3 loop is CASSPKGQGVWSNQPQHF. The CDR3 DNA reads TGTGCCAGCAGCCCCAAGGGACAGGGAGTATGGAGCAATCAGCCCCAGCATTTT. The chain joins TRBV7-8 to TRBJ1-5, with TRBD1 matching over 9 bases. The J segment lost 1 base and the V segment lost 5 bases, leaving 12 bases of the junction unmatched. This CDR3 has 18 amino acids. Per the germline V gene, CDR1 is SGHVS and CDR2 is FQNEAQ.

The J gene is TRBJ1-6, the V gene TRBV6-2 or TRBV6-3; D is unresolved. CDR3 length: 17 amino acids. The germline V and J ends were trimmed by 0 bases and 5 bases, with 14 bases remaining between them. Germline V gene data show CDR1 as MNHEY and CDR2 as SVGEGT. The CDR3 region has the DNA TGTGCCAGCAGTTACTCGATTGAAGAGGGCAATAATTCACCCCTCCACTTT. Its translation: CASSYSIEEGNNSPLHF.

The chain carries TRBV4-1 and TRBJ1-1, with 8 bases that match TRBD1. The CDR3 has 16 residues. Per germline, CDR1 MGHRA and CDR2 YSYEKL. Trimming removed 2 bases from V and 4 bases from J; junction bases left unmatched: 9. The CDR3, as DNA: TGCGCCAGCAGCCAAACGAGACAGGGGTTGAGCACTGAAGCTTTCTTT. It encodes CASSQTRQGLSTEAFF.

At least ten counts were recorded for this clonotype. The rearrangement uses TRBV7-6 and TRBJ1-4; D unclear. V lost 2 bases and J 0 bases, leaving 4 bases between the germline ends. From germline, CDR1 is SGHVS and CDR2 FNYEAQ. CDR3 size: 14 residues. The CDR3, as DNA: TGTGCCAGCAGCTTACAAACAACTAATGAAAAACTGTTTTTT. Amino acid sequence: CASSLQTTNEKLFF.

The genes are TRBV5-6 and TRBJ2-3; possible D gene TRBD2, 5 bases. The CDR3 covers 15 residues. The V end was cut by 4 bases, the J end by 4 bases, with 16 bases between. Germline CDR1 and CDR2: SGHDT and YYEEEE. The CDR3 here is CASSGGGSRADTQYF. The CDR3 DNA sequence: TGTGCCAGCAGCGGTGGAGGTAGCCGAGCAGATACGCAGTATTTT.

As regards this clonotype: A read error may explain this, as a much larger clone is one base away. The rearrangement joins TRBV15 to TRBJ2-7; 9 nucleotides match TRBD1. Germline CDR1 LNHNV, CDR2 YYDKDF (reference sequence). CDR3 length: 15 amino acids. The CDR3 loop is CTTSRDPRTGDEQYF. The CDR3 DNA reads TGTACCACCAGCAGAGATCCCCGGACAGGGGACGAGCAGTACTTC.

This clonotype was recorded at least ten times. This rearrangement joins TRBV4-2 to TRBJ2-3; 10 positions match TRBD2. The trim removed 5 bases at V and 0 bases at J, leaving 17 bases unmatched. Germline V gene data show CDR1 as LGHNA and CDR2 as YNFKEQ. There are 20 residues in the CDR3. The CDR3 DNA reads as TGTGCCAGCAGCGCAAGATTCCCAATAGCGGGGGGCCCCAGCACAGATACGCAGTATTTT. Its protein product is CASSARFPIAGGPSTDTQYF.

This chain joins TRBV27 and TRBJ1-2, with 10 bases lining up with TRBD1. This CDR3 has 15 residues. Germline V gene sequence: CDR1 MNHEY, CDR2 SMNVEV (reference sequence). Trimming took 2 bases from V and 3 from J; bases not matched to a gene: 3. The CDR3 protein is CASSLGQGVDYGYTF. CDR3 DNA sequence: TGTGCCAGCAGTTTAGGACAGGGGGTAGACTATGGCTACACCTTC.

This clonotype was seen ten or more times. The V call is TRBV3-1, the J call TRBJ1-3, with D hard to call. The CDR3 spans 15 residues. CDR1 and CDR2 from the germline V gene are LGHDT and YNNKEL (reference sequence). Trimming shortened V by 0 bases and J by 0 bases, and 6 bases separated the two germline ends. Written as DNA, the CDR3 is TGTGCCAGCAGCCAAGATTCGGTCTCTGGAAACACCATATATTTT. Its protein product is CASSQDSVSGNTIYF.

The chain has TRBV2 and TRBJ1-1, with no clear D. Germline V gene sequence: CDR1 SNHLY, CDR2 FYNNEI. Trimming stripped 6 bases from V and 10 bases from J, with 21 bases between. CDR3 size: 14 residues. CDR3 nucleotides: TGTGCCAGCAGAGATAACGGAGCTTTCGGTGGAGCTTTCTTT. Translated: CASRDNGAFGGAFF.

This chain links TRBV18 with TRBJ1-5; unclear D gene. Trimming removed 2 bases from V and 4 bases from J, with 21 bases in between. Germline values: CDR1 KGHSH, CDR2 LQKENI. The CDR3 is 18 residues long. CDR3 sequence reads: CASSPAVGRTRENQPQHF. The CDR3 region has the DNA TGTGCCAGCTCACCAGCAGTAGGGAGAACCCGGGAGAATCAGCCCCAGCATTTT.